A selection of T cell receptor beta chains follows, all from one sample in a study of cytomegalovirus exposure and HLA in healthy donors. Clones were read by immunoSEQ multiplex PCR, and TCRdb kept only the in-frame ones, dropping some. The table records approximately 220,000 clones, approximately 87% of them present only once. The sequenced sample consisted of PBMCs. These receptors were obtained from a young man in good health and CMV-seronegative. The CDR3 runs from the conserved cysteine through the conserved F or W. The D gene is left open where the match is weak. Some rows have no size entry. The others give once, few or many, or a class for an expanded clone.

v_gene	j_gene	d_gene	abundance	CDR3aa	CDR3nt
TRBV10-2	TRBJ1-3	.	.	CASSDPRQASFSGNTIYF	TGCGCCAGCAGTGATCCAAGACAGGCATCCTTCTCTGGAAACACCATATATTTT
TRBV10-3	TRBJ2-7	TRBD2	.	CAISTGTSGSYEQYF	TGTGCCATCAGTACCGGGACTAGCGGTTCCTACGAGCAGTACTTC
TRBV4-3	TRBJ2-2	.	.	CASSQGGWTSNTGELFF	TGCGCCAGCAGCCAAGGTGGCTGGACATCGAACACCGGGGAGCTGTTTTTT
TRBV28	TRBJ2-7	.	.	CASSLSPDRFYSYEQYF	TGTGCCAGCAGTTTATCCCCGGACAGATTCTACTCCTACGAGCAGTACTTC
TRBV7-2	TRBJ2-2	.	.	CASSRSYTGELFF	TGTGCCAGCAGCCGGAGTTACACCGGGGAGCTGTTTTTT
TRBV5-4	TRBJ2-3	.	.	CASSPDSNERNTQYF	TGTGCCAGCAGCCCGGACTCGAACGAGAGGAATACGCAGTATTTT
TRBV11-2	TRBJ2-3	TRBD2	few	CASSLDPSGGTQYF	TGTGCCAGCAGCTTAGATCCATCGGGAGGGACGCAGTATTTT
TRBV6-6	TRBJ2-2	.	.	CASSYVRAGELFF	TGTGCCAGCAGTTATGTCCGGGCCGGGGAGCTGTTTTTT
TRBV20-1	TRBJ1-2	.	.	CSARVLGGYTF	TGCAGTGCTAGAGTTCTCGGTGGCTACACCTTC
TRBV15	TRBJ2-2	.	.	CATSRGLSGELFF	TGTGCCACCAGCAGAGGACTATCCGGGGAGCTGTTTTTT
TRBV9	TRBJ1-4	.	.	CASSAAATNEKLFF	TGTGCCAGCAGCGCCGCGGCAACTAATGAAAAACTGTTTTTT
TRBV7-2	TRBJ2-1	TRBD2	.	CASSLIILAGTHNYNEQFF	TGTGCCAGCAGCTTAATCATACTAGCGGGAACCCACAACTACAATGAGCAGTTCTTC
TRBV6-1	TRBJ2-7	.	.	CASGRQPGFEQYF	TGTGCCAGCGGAAGACAACCGGGGTTCGAGCAGTACTTC
TRBV10-3	TRBJ1-2	.	.	CASRRQGGYTF	TGTGCCAGCAGACGGCAGGGAGGCTACACCTTC
TRBV10-3	TRBJ1-1	.	.	CAISLKGRESEAFF	TGTGCCATCAGCCTCAAGGGGAGGGAATCTGAAGCTTTCTTT
TRBV5-6	TRBJ2-3	TRBD1	.	CASSLGTETDTQYF	TGTGCCAGCAGCTTAGGGACAGAGACAGATACGCAGTATTTT
TRBV4-3	TRBJ2-1	TRBD1	.	CASSLLGQDANEQFF	TGCGCCAGCAGCCTATTGGGACAGGATGCCAATGAGCAGTTCTTC
TRBV7-9	TRBJ2-7	TRBD1	.	CASSSRQGIVYEQYF	TGTGCCAGCAGCTCTCGACAGGGTATAGTCTACGAGCAGTACTTC
TRBV19	TRBJ1-1	TRBD1	.	CARKQGAKQAFF	TGTGCCAGGAAACAGGGGGCGAAACAAGCTTTCTTT
TRBV7-2	TRBJ2-7	TRBD2	.	CASSLLAGEGAYEQYF	TGTGCCAGCAGCCTACTAGCGGGAGAAGGGGCCTACGAGCAGTACTTC
TRBV30	TRBJ1-1	.	.	CAWGSRYTEAFF	TGTGCCTGGGGCAGTCGCTACACTGAAGCTTTCTTT
TRBV4-1	TRBJ2-7	.	.	CASSQDSRRRGIYEQYF	TGCGCCAGCAGCCAAGATTCGAGGCGTCGGGGAATCTACGAGCAGTACTTC
TRBV6-4	TRBJ1-2	TRBD1	few	CASSDTRGLVYGYTF	TGTGCCAGCAGTGACACCAGGGGGCTGGTCTATGGCTACACCTTC
TRBV11-2	TRBJ2-7	TRBD1	once	CASSQQGFVYEQYF	TGTGCCAGCAGTCAACAGGGGTTTGTCTACGAGCAGTACTTC
TRBV9	TRBJ2-7	TRBD2	.	CASSVADGGRDEQYF	TGTGCCAGCAGCGTAGCTGATGGCGGGAGGGACGAGCAGTACTTC
TRBV6-6	TRBJ1-5	.	.	CASSYPREYQPQHF	TGTGCCAGCAGTTATCCCCGGGAGTACCAGCCCCAGCATTTT
TRBV27	TRBJ1-6	.	.	CASSFFLSYNSPLHF	TGTGCCAGCAGTTTTTTCCTCTCCTATAATTCACCCCTCCACTTT
TRBV28	TRBJ1-4	.	.	CASSLVAGEKLFF	TGTGCCAGCAGTTTAGTGGCTGGCGAAAAACTGTTTTTT
TRBV27	TRBJ2-1	.	.	CASSPDFASSYNEQFF	TGTGCCAGCAGTCCCGACTTTGCTAGCTCCTACAATGAGCAGTTCTTC
TRBV25-1	TRBJ1-2	.	few	CASSRGNGYTF	TGTGCCAGCAGTAGGGGGAATGGCTACACCTTC
TRBV9	TRBJ2-7	.	few	CASSVGGLASYEQYF	TGTGCCAGCAGCGTTGGCGGACTTGCTTCGTACGAGCAGTACTTC
TRBV7-9	TRBJ1-2	.	few	CAVQDPRSYGYTF	TGTGCCGTCCAAGATCCGAGGAGCTATGGCTACACCTTC
TRBV5-1	TRBJ2-3	TRBD2	.	CASGLAVTTDTQYF	TGCGCCAGTGGACTAGCGGTAACTACAGATACGCAGTATTTT
TRBV15	TRBJ2-5	.	.	CATSSNNRAETQYF	TGTGCCACCAGCAGTAATAACAGGGCGGAGACCCAGTACTTC
TRBV7-9	TRBJ1-3	.	.	CASSLEGPGTGNTIYF	TGTGCCAGCAGCTTAGAGGGTCCAGGGACTGGAAACACCATATATTTT
TRBV6-1	TRBJ1-2	.	few	CASSEPLEGGYTF	TGTGCCAGCAGTGAGCCTTTGGAGGGGGGCTACACCTTC
TRBV6-1	TRBJ2-3	.	.	CASSTLTGSTDTQYF	TGTGCCAGCAGCACCCTCACGGGGTCCACAGATACGCAGTATTTT